Listed below are T cell receptor beta chains from one sample, sequenced in a study of breast tumors, draining lymph nodes, adjacent tissues. MiXCR, run by TCRdb on the multiplex PCR reads, gives a single entry per CDR3 protein. The sample lists approximately 230,000 distinct CDR3 sequences; about 34% were seen once. The sample was axillary lymph node tissue. The receptors derive from a female donor with breast cancer. Some clones in this sample may be carry-over from other donors' samples. Each CDR3 is given with its conserved first and last residue. A D gene is named only where the DNA matches it firmly. Clone size is stated in some rows and not others, as once, few, many or a class when expanded.

D gene,clone size,J gene,V gene,CDR3 protein,CDR3 DNA
TRBD1,many,TRBJ2-7,TRBV6-1,CASRQEQGNSYEQYF,TGTGCCAGCAGGCAAGAACAGGGGAACTCCTACGAGCAGTACTTC
.,many,TRBJ1-2,TRBV18,CASSPAGAGYTF,TGTGCCAGCTCACCCGCGGGAGCCGGCTACACCTTC
.,many,TRBJ1-5,TRBV30,CAWSGPSRNQPQHF,TGTGCCTGGAGCGGGCCCTCTCGTAATCAGCCCCAGCATTTT
.,.,TRBJ2-3,TRBV7-3,CASSLQSADTQYF,TGTGCCAGCAGCTTACAGTCGGCAGATACGCAGTATTTT
.,many,TRBJ1-2,TRBV6-6,CASSYEGLVDGYTF,TGTGCCAGCAGTTACGAGGGGCTCGTGGATGGCTACACCTTC
.,.,TRBJ2-3,TRBV28,CASSRGGEDTQYF,TGTGCCAGCAGTCGTGGGGGAGAAGATACGCAGTATTTT
TRBD1,.,TRBJ1-5,TRBV24-1,CARRQGDRQPQHF,TGTGCTAGACGGCAGGGGGACAGGCAGCCCCAGCATTTT
TRBD1,.,TRBJ1-6,TRBV7-2,CASEPSSGQGAVNSPLHF,TGTGCCAGCGAGCCGAGCTCTGGACAGGGGGCCGTTAATTCACCCCTCCACTTT
.,.,TRBJ1-4,TRBV12-3/TRBV12-4,CASKGTNEKLFF,TGTGCCAGCAAGGGGACTAATGAAAAACTGTTTTTT
.,many,TRBJ2-5,TRBV7-2,CASSLAQETQYF,TGTGCCAGCAGCTTAGCGCAAGAGACCCAGTACTTC
.,.,TRBJ1-2,TRBV5-1,CASSLEEGGGYTF,TGCGCCAGCAGCTTGGAGGAGGGAGGCGGCTACACCTTC
TRBD2,.,TRBJ2-1,TRBV10-3,CAIRVAGVNEQFF,TGTGCCATCAGAGTAGCGGGGGTCAATGAGCAGTTCTTC
.,many,TRBJ1-2,TRBV9,CASSTALLANYGYTF,TGTGCCAGCAGCACCGCCCTTCTGGCTAACTATGGCTACACCTTC
TRBD2,.,TRBJ2-1,TRBV12-3/TRBV12-4,CASSLGPSGRSEQFF,TGTGCCAGCAGCTTAGGCCCTAGCGGGAGAAGTGAGCAGTTCTTC
.,many,TRBJ2-1,TRBV9,CASSVAPMNSYNEQFF,TGTGCCAGCAGCGTAGCCCCCATGAACTCCTACAATGAGCAGTTCTTC
.,.,TRBJ2-2,TRBV7-2,CASRSDRRSTGELFF,TGTGCCAGCAGATCGGACAGAAGGAGCACCGGGGAGCTGTTTTTT
TRBD2,.,TRBJ2-3,TRBV9,CASSVVAGGRTDTQYF,TGTGCCAGCAGCGTAGTAGCGGGGGGACGCACAGATACGCAGTATTTT
.,many,TRBJ1-3,TRBV6-6,CASGTRDTIYF,TGTGCCAGCGGAACAAGAGACACCATATATTTT
.,many,TRBJ1-5,TRBV15,CATSRDLREGQPQHF,TGTGCCACCAGCAGAGATTTGAGGGAAGGTCAGCCCCAGCATTTT
TRBD2,many,TRBJ2-1,TRBV7-9,CASRSPTSGSNEQFF,TGTGCCAGCAGATCTCCGACTAGCGGGAGCAATGAGCAGTTCTTC
.,.,TRBJ2-7,TRBV28,CASSFGGRTYEQYF,TGTGCCAGCAGTTTTGGGGGGCGAACCTACGAGCAGTACTTC
.,.,TRBJ2-5,TRBV18,CASSPLKETQYF,TGTGCCAGCTCACCATTGAAAGAGACCCAGTACTTC
.,.,TRBJ1-2,TRBV3-1,CASSHSERGRGYTF,TGTGCCAGCAGCCATTCGGAAAGGGGGAGGGGCTACACCTTC
.,many,TRBJ1-5,TRBV20-1,CSASNRNQPQHF,TGCAGTGCTAGCAACAGAAATCAGCCCCAGCATTTT
TRBD2,many,TRBJ2-7,TRBV19,CASSIASGTYEQYF,TGTGCCAGTAGTATAGCTAGCGGAACCTACGAGCAGTACTTC
TRBD1,many,TRBJ2-1,TRBV7-9,CASSLVRGQGNEQFF,TGTGCCAGCAGCTTAGTTAGGGGGCAAGGTAATGAGCAGTTCTTC
.,many,TRBJ2-7,TRBV2,CASSELSGGHEQYF,TGTGCCAGCAGTGAATTATCTGGGGGGCACGAGCAGTACTTC
TRBD2,.,TRBJ2-3,TRBV7-6,CASSGPSGASTDTQYF,TGTGCCAGCAGCGGCCCTAGCGGGGCTAGCACAGATACGCAGTATTTT
TRBD1,.,TRBJ1-1,TRBV20-1,CSAARQGALEAFF,TGCAGTGCTGCACGACAGGGGGCCTTAGAAGCTTTCTTT
.,many,TRBJ2-2,TRBV7-3,CASRGGGSTGELFF,TGTGCCAGCAGAGGAGGGGGAAGCACCGGGGAGCTGTTTTTT
TRBD1,many,TRBJ2-7,TRBV12-3/TRBV12-4,CASSQTGGDEQYF,TGTGCCAGCAGTCAAACAGGGGGCGACGAGCAGTACTTC
.,many,TRBJ2-3,TRBV7-3,CASSSGPQRSTDTQYF,TGTGCCAGCAGCTCGGGCCCACAGCGCAGCACAGATACGCAGTATTTT
.,many,TRBJ1-5,TRBV12-5,CASQGIINQPQHF,TGTGCTAGTCAGGGGATAATCAATCAGCCCCAGCATTTT
TRBD1,.,TRBJ1-1,TRBV11-2,CASTRGQGMNTEAFF,TGTGCCAGCACCCGAGGACAGGGAATGAACACTGAAGCTTTCTTT
TRBD1,many,TRBJ2-7,TRBV6-5,CASRRGQGAFEQYF,TGTGCCAGCAGAAGAGGACAGGGGGCGTTCGAGCAGTACTTC
.,many,TRBJ2-1,TRBV7-9,CASSLAGAYNEQFF,TGTGCCAGCAGCTTAGCGGGAGCTTACAATGAGCAGTTCTTC
.,many,TRBJ2-1,TRBV11-3,CASSSRGTNNEQFF,TGTGCCAGCAGCTCTCGGGGGACGAACAATGAGCAGTTCTTC
.,many,TRBJ1-5,TRBV19,CASRDPGTYQPQHF,TGTGCCAGTAGGGATCCAGGGACGTACCAGCCCCAGCATTTT
TRBD2,many,TRBJ2-5,TRBV3-1,CASSQGSGGGETQYF,TGTGCCAGCAGCCAGGGTAGCGGGGGCGGAGAGACCCAGTACTTC
.,many,TRBJ2-7,TRBV18,CASSPSARSYEQYF,TGTGCCAGCTCACCCTCGGCCAGGTCCTACGAGCAGTACTTC
.,.,TRBJ2-3,TRBV7-9,CASSARGPPRTDTQYF,TGTGCTAGCAGTGCTAGAGGCCCCCCCCGCACAGATACGCAGTATTTT
.,many,TRBJ2-7,TRBV11-3,CASSTPGASLYEQYF,TGTGCCAGCAGCACACCGGGGGCCAGCCTATACGAGCAGTACTTC
TRBD1,many,TRBJ1-5,TRBV6-1,CASSEGTGGRQPQHF,TGTGCCAGCAGTGAAGGGACAGGGGGACGTCAGCCCCAGCATTTT
.,many,TRBJ1-5,TRBV6-6,CASSYSADRPQHF,TGTGCCAGCAGTTACTCGGCAGACCGGCCCCAGCATTTT
TRBD1,.,TRBJ2-7,TRBV9,CASSARDSYEQYF,TGTGCCAGCAGCGCCCGGGACAGCTACGAGCAGTACTTC
.,many,TRBJ2-2,TRBV5-4,CASSSAWGGELFF,TGTGCCAGCAGCTCCGCCTGGGGCGGGGAGCTGTTTTTT
TRBD2,.,TRBJ2-7,TRBV25-1,CASSAGTSGRAAYYEQYF,TGTGCCAGCAGTGCCGGGACTAGCGGGAGGGCTGCATACTACGAGCAGTACTTC
TRBD2,many,TRBJ2-7,TRBV6-2/TRBV6-3,CASSGLAGGYEQYF,TGTGCCAGCAGTGGACTAGCGGGAGGGTACGAGCAGTACTTC
.,many,TRBJ2-3,TRBV5-5,CASSSSVSTDTQYF,TGTGCCAGCAGCTCCTCCGTGAGCACAGATACGCAGTATTTT
.,many,TRBJ2-1,TRBV29-1,CSVEGEFVYEQFF,TGCAGCGTTGAAGGGGAGTTTGTCTATGAGCAGTTCTTC